The 26 T cell receptor beta chains below all came from one sample that was sequenced in a study of human T cells and chemical hapten exposure. TCRdb independently ran MiXCR on the RACE reads; one entry per CDR3 protein. The sample shows about 82,000 distinct CDR3 sequences, 6.5% to 8.5% of them seen only once. The time point: patch test 2, 6 weeks after DPC sensitization. The treatment here: therapeutic diphenylcyclopropenone sensitization with weekly scalp DPC. The starting material was whole blood, obtained in connection with sensitization to the hapten diphenylcyclopropenone (DPC). Every receptor here comes from a woman aged 25 to 45 with alopecia areata. Some clones in this sample may be carry-over from other donors' samples.

This clonotype was picked up many times. This rearrangement joins TRBV6-5 to TRBJ1-1; 8 bases fit TRBD1. V shed 6 bases and J 0 bases; nucleotides not matched to a gene: 6. Looked up from germline, CDR1 is MNHEY and CDR2 is SVGAGI. The CDR3 totals 15 residues. The CDR3 protein is CASRFTGQVNTEAFF. The CDR3 coding sequence is TGTGCCAGCAGATTCACGGGACAGGTGAACACTGAAGCTTTCTTT.

This chain joins TRBV6-5 and TRBJ1-6; D uncertain. CDR1 MNHEY and CDR2 SVGAGI come from the germline V gene. Trimming removed 2 bases from V and 5 bases from J, with 10 bases in between. The CDR3 has 15 residues. This CDR3 reads CASSYGTANNSPLHF. The DNA of the CDR3 is TGTGCCAGCAGTTACGGAACAGCTAATAATTCACCCCTCCACTTT.

Ten or more counts support this clonotype. The chain has TRBV3-1 and TRBJ1-5; D not certain. V lost 0 bases to trimming and J lost 3 bases, with 3 bases between them. CDR3 length: 13 residues. CDR1 and CDR2 from the germline V gene are LGHDT and YNNKEL (reference sequence). The CDR3: CASSQDLNQPQHF. The CDR3 DNA sequence: TGTGCCAGCAGCCAAGACCTCAATCAGCCCCAGCATTTT.

On this clonotype: At one end the junction does not follow the germline gene, possibly because of a read error. The J gene is TRBJ2-3, the V gene TRBV5-6, with a possible D match to TRBD2 (6 bases). Germline values: CDR1 SGHDT, CDR2 YYEEEE. The CDR3 totals 17 residues. Here the CDR3 reads CANSLEMLSGIKGTQCF. CDR3 in DNA: TGTGCCAACAGCTTGGAAATGCTTAGCGGTATAAAGGGGACGCAGTGTTTT. Filled out from reference TRBV5-6 and TRBJ2-3, the complete variable domain reads DAGVTQSPTHLIKTRGQQVTLRCSPKSGHDTVSWYQQALGQGPQFIFQYYEEEERQRGNFPDRFSGHQFPNYSSELNVNALLLGDSALYLCANSLEMLSGIKGTQCFGPGTRLTVL.

This clonotype was found many times. V usage is TRBV20-1 and J usage is TRBJ2-2; D unresolved. Germline values: CDR1 DFQATT, CDR2 SNEGSKA (reference sequence). V lost 1 base and J 0 bases, leaving 9 bases between the germline ends. The CDR3 sequence is 15 residues long. The CDR3 DNA reads TGCAGTGCTAGAGGGCCCCATCCGAACACCGGGGAGCTGTTTTTT. Translating gives CSARGPHPNTGELFF.

The chain employs TRBV30 and TRBJ1-6; no clear D gene. V lost 8 bases, J lost 6 bases, and 11 bases lay in between. Germline lookup yields CDR1 GTSNPN and CDR2 SVGIG (reference sequence). The CDR3 length is 12 residues. DNA of the CDR3: TGTGCCAGTGGTTTTAGTAATTCACCCCTCCACTTT. This translates into CASGFSNSPLHF. The full variable domain, in which reference TRBV30 and TRBJ1-6 provide the parts outside the CDR3, is SQTIHQWPATLVQPVGSPLSLECTVEGTSNPNLYWYRQAAGRGLQLLFYSVGIGQISSEVPQNLSASRPQDRQFILSSKKLLLSDSGFYLCASGFSNSPLHFGNGTRLTVT.

The rearrangement uses TRBV20-1 and TRBJ1-1; D not certain. Trimming shortened V by 1 base and J by 10 bases, and 10 bases separated the two germline ends. The CDR3 sequence is 11 residues long. The germline V gene encodes CDR1 DFQATT and CDR2 SNEGSKA (reference sequence). The CDR3 here is CSARAGSGAFF. In DNA, the CDR3 is TGCAGTGCTAGAGCGGGGTCGGGAGCTTTCTTT.

This chain joins TRBV21-1 and TRBJ1-3. TRBV21-1 is described as a pseudogene. The CDR3 has 17 residues. CDR3 sequence reads: CASSTLGRGSGGNTIYF. The CDR3 coding sequence is TGTGCCAGCAGCACCCTTGGGAGGGGCTCTGGAGGAAACACCATATATTTT.

The table lists this clonotype with a few counts. This chain's CDR3 is CASSLGPGIRYEQYF. CDR3 sequence (DNA): TGCGCCAGCAGCTTGGGCCCGGGTATCCGTTACGAGCAGTACTTC. The V gene is TRBV5-1, the J gene TRBJ2-7; no clear D. This CDR3 is 15 amino acids long. Trimming removed 0 bases at V and 4 bases at J, with 14 bases between. Per the germline V gene, CDR1 is SGHRS and CDR2 is YFSETQ.

This clonotype has a count of ten or more. The chain has TRBV29-1 and TRBJ2-2; D is uncertain. Germline V gene sequence: CDR1 SQVTM, CDR2 ANQGSEA. The ends were cut back, 6 bases at V and 5 bases at J, with 10 bases in the middle. This CDR3 spans 12 amino acids. CDR3 amino acids: CSVPRWTGELFF. CDR3 nucleotide sequence: TGCAGCGTGCCACGTTGGACCGGGGAGCTGTTTTTT.

The rearrangement joins TRBV25-1 to TRBJ1-2; 9 bases fit TRBD1. V was pared by 5 bases and J by 0 bases, with 10 bases of the junction left unmatched. Looked up from germline, CDR1 is MGHDK and CDR2 is SYGVNS. The CDR3 spans 17 residues. CDR3 coding DNA: TGTGCCAGCAGTAAATCCGGGACAGGGCCAGCTAACTATGGCTACACCTTC. Residues: CASSKSGTGPANYGYTF.

This clonotype was found a few times. The chain is built from TRBV30 and TRBJ1-1, with D perhaps TRBD1 (5 bases). V lost 1 base, J lost 1 base, and 10 bases lay in between. There are 14 residues in the CDR3. CDR1 and CDR2 (germline): GTSNPN, SVGIG (reference sequence). This chain's CDR3 is CAWSAGKANTEAFF. In DNA, the CDR3 is TGTGCCTGGAGTGCAGGGAAGGCGAACACTGAAGCTTTCTTT. Variable domain in full (rest from reference TRBV30 and TRBJ1-1): SQTIHQWPATLVQPVGSPLSLECTVEGTSNPNLYWYRQAAGRGLQLLFYSVGIGQISSEVPQNLSASRPQDRQFILSSKKLLLSDSGFYLCAWSAGKANTEAFFGQGTRLTVV.

This clonotype was counted at least ten times. The chain has TRBV29-1 and TRBJ1-2; D is possibly TRBD1 (6 bases). Trimming stripped 4 bases from V and 5 bases from J, with 17 bases between. CDR1 and CDR2 (germline): SQVTM, ANQGSEA. CDR3 length: 14 amino acids. The DNA of the CDR3 is TGCAGCGTTGTAGGGATAGGACAGCAGTATGGCTACACCTTC. Its translation is CSVVGIGQQYGYTF.

This clonotype is labeled medium-sized. The gene calls are TRBV7-2 and TRBJ2-3; 7 nucleotides agree with TRBD2. The length of the CDR3 is 14 residues. Germline trimming cut 9 bases from V and 6 bases from J; bases unmatched to any gene: 12. Germline V gives CDR1 SGHTA, CDR2 FQGNSA. The CDR3 DNA sequence: TGTGCCAGTATTCGGGGGGACCCAGGGGATACGCAGTATTTT. It encodes CASIRGDPGDTQYF. The full variable domain, in which reference TRBV7-2 and TRBJ2-3 provide the parts outside the CDR3, is GAGVSQSPSNKVTEKGKDVELRCDPISGHTALYWYRQSLGQGLEFLIYFQGNSAPDKSGLPSDRFSAERTGGSVSTLTIQRTQQEDSAVYLCASIRGDPGDTQYFGPGTRLTVL.

A word on this clonotype: A much bigger clone sits one base away, suggesting this may be a read error. This sequence joins TRBV6-1 and TRBJ1-2; maybe TRBD1 (6 bases). The V gene's germline CDR1 is MNHNS and CDR2 SASEGT. The CDR3 consists of 13 residues. The CDR3 nucleotides read TGTGCCAGCATTGAATCTGGACAGTATGGCTACACCTTC. This translates into CASIESGQYGYTF.

This clonotype occurred many times. The V gene is TRBV29-1, the J gene TRBJ2-1; 7 nucleotides match TRBD1. CDR3 length: 13 residues. J gave up 3 bases and V 5 bases, and 4 bases lay outside the gene matches. Germline assignment: CDR1 SQVTM and CDR2 ANQGSEA. The CDR3 protein is CSVRDSVYNEQFF. The CDR3 bases are TGCAGCGTTCGGGACAGCGTCTACAATGAGCAGTTCTTC.

Many counts were recorded for this clonotype. The V and J genes are TRBV9 and TRBJ2-3; D gene uncertain. The V end was cut by 0 bases, the J end by 3 bases, with 11 bases between. This CDR3 has 15 amino acids. CDR1 and CDR2 (germline): SGDLS, YYNGEE. DNA of the CDR3: TGTGCCAGCAGCGTAGTGGAGCGCGGTACAGATACGCAGTATTTT. It specifies CASSVVERGTDTQYF. The entire variable domain, with the rest obtained from reference TRBV9 and TRBJ2-3, is as follows: DSGVTQTPKHLITATGQRVTLRCSPRSGDLSVYWYQQSLDQGLQFLIQYYNGEERAKGNILERFSAQQFPDLHSELNLSSLELGDSALYFCASSVVERGTDTQYFGPGTRLTVL.

This clonotype is medium-sized (0.01 to 0.1%). This sequence joins TRBV29-1 and TRBJ2-1; TRBD1 agrees at 10 bases. V trimming: 4 bases; J trimming: 4 bases; junction bases outside the gene matches: 10. Germline CDR1 and CDR2: SQVTM and ANQGSEA. The length of the CDR3 is 16 residues. DNA of the CDR3: TGCAGCGTTGCCGACGGGACAGGGGTGACTTACAATGAGCAGTTCTTC. This gives the protein CSVADGTGVTYNEQFF.

This clonotype was counted ten times or more. The V call is TRBV5-8, the J call TRBJ2-7; TRBD2 aligns across 11 bases. With V trimmed by 4 bases and J by 0 bases, 9 bases remained unmatched. Germline V gene lookup returns CDR1 SGHTS and CDR2 YDEGEE. This CDR3 comprises 17 residues. The DNA for the CDR3 is TGTGCCAGCAGCACACAAGGACTAGCGGGCGCCTCCTACGAGCAGTACTTC. It encodes CASSTQGLAGASYEQYF.

A note on this clonotype: A read error is possible here, since a much larger clone lies one base away. The chain is built from TRBV5-4 and TRBJ2-1; TRBD1 matches at 9 bases. The CDR3 has 13 residues. CDR1 SGHNT and CDR2 YYREEE come from the germline V gene (reference sequence). V shed 4 bases and J 12 bases; nucleotides not matched to a gene: 8. The CDR3 here is CASSVQGADGQFF. The CDR3 coding sequence is TGTGCCAGCAGCGTACAGGGGGCTGATGGGCAGTTCTTC.

This clonotype was picked up a small number of times. The chain joins TRBV16 to TRBJ1-5; the D gene is possibly TRBD1 (5 bases). V gave up 1 base and J gave up 2 bases, with 12 bases separating them. The CDR3 sequence is 16 residues long. CDR1 KGHSY and CDR2 FQNENV come from the germline V gene. The CDR3 region has the DNA TGTGCCAGCAGCCAATTCATATCGGGGCGCAATCAGCCCCAGCATTTT. Its protein product is CASSQFISGRNQPQHF.

In regard to this clonotype: A junction end diverges from the germline sequence, so it may reflect a read error. The chain couples TRBV23-1 to TRBJ2-7; TRBD2 might be the D (6 bases). TRBV23-1 is an open reading frame, and its role is uncertain. The CDR3 totals 17 residues. The CDR3 sequence is CAGSLSTVRDWSYEQYF. The CDR3 DNA sequence: TGCGCCGGCAGTCTCTCGACCGTCCGGGACTGGTCCTACGAGCAGTACTTC.

A note on this clonotype: One base away lies a much larger clone, so this may be a sequencing read error. This chain uses TRBV7-9 with TRBJ2-7; D gene uncertain. Trimming removed 5 bases at V and 2 bases at J, with 13 bases between. Germline V lookup: CDR1 SEHNR, CDR2 FQNEAQ (reference sequence). The CDR3 is made up of 14 amino acids. The CDR3 loop reads CASSPDWGPYEQYF. In DNA, the CDR3 is TGTGCCAGCAGCCCCGATTGGGGTCCCTACGAGCAGTACTTC.

Only a few counts were recorded for this clonotype. The V call is TRBV5-4, the J call TRBJ2-3; no reliable D call. The CDR3 has 16 amino acids. Deletions cut 2 bases from V and 2 bases from J, with 15 bases between. Germline values: CDR1 SGHNT, CDR2 YYREEE (reference sequence). The CDR3 loop is CASSFRARQFTDTQYF. In DNA form, the CDR3 reads TGTGCCAGCAGCTTCCGGGCTAGGCAGTTCACAGATACGCAGTATTTT.

This clonotype was detected a few times. V and J are TRBV10-3 and TRBJ2-7, with D possibly matching TRBD1 (5 bases). This CDR3 region has 13 residues. The germline V and J ends were trimmed by 2 bases and 0 bases, with 5 bases remaining between them. Germline loops: CDR1 ENHRY, CDR2 SYGVKD. This chain's CDR3 is CAISEDSSYEQYF. CDR3 nucleotide sequence: TGTGCCATCAGTGAGGACAGCTCCTACGAGCAGTACTTC.

There are a few counts of this clonotype. The missing conserved phenylalanine or tryptophan at the end of this CDR3 makes a read error likely. Because the CDR3's place on the DNA is in doubt, the DNA is left out and the CDR3 is given as listed by TCRdb. CDR3 protein: CASSLGDRAQPRV. The gene calls are TRBV28 and TRBJ1-2; no check of the table's D call, TRBD1, against the DNA was made. The V gene's germline CDR1 is MDHEN and CDR2 SYDVKM. From its first to its last residue, the CDR3 has 13 amino acids.